These 27 T cell receptor beta chains were sequenced from one sample in a study of cytomegalovirus exposure and HLA in healthy donors. Amplification used 60 Vbeta primers and 13 Jbeta primers. Repertoires were generated with immunoSEQ multiplex PCR, while TCRdb's copy carries only in-frame clones and drops some. The table has nearly 200,000 clones, roughly 77% seen once. The specimen sequenced was PBMCs. The receptors derive from a male donor in good health and CMV-seropositive.

The chain is built from TRBV6-5 and TRBJ2-1; 8 bases agree with TRBD2. CDR1 is MNHEY and CDR2 is SVGAGI in the germline V gene. V was pared by 0 bases and J by 8 bases, with 9 bases of the junction left unmatched. The CDR3 is 16 amino acids. The CDR3 DNA reads TGTGCCAGCAGTTACTCGGGCGGGAGGTTCGGTTATGAGCAGTTCTTC. This translates into CASSYSGGRFGYEQFF.

This clone was counted a single time. The V call is TRBV4-3, the J call TRBJ2-5; D may be TRBD2 (5 bases). CDR3 size: 14 residues. Germline assignment: CDR1 LGHNA and CDR2 YSLEER. The ends were cut back, 2 bases at V and 5 bases at J, with 12 bases in the middle. The CDR3 region is CASSQTLSGETQYF. In DNA, the CDR3 is TGCGCCAGCAGCCAAACTCTGTCGGGGGAGACCCAGTACTTC.

V and J are TRBV5-1 and TRBJ1-1; 9 bases align to TRBD1. The V segment lost 2 bases and the J segment 10 bases; nucleotides outside the gene matches: 12. Germline V lookup: CDR1 SGHRS, CDR2 YFSETQ. The CDR3 has 15 amino acids. CDR3: CASSFSDGQGSGAFF. The CDR3 DNA follows: TGCGCCAGCAGCTTCTCGGATGGACAGGGGTCGGGAGCTTTCTTT.

V is TRBV27 and J is TRBJ2-7; 10 nucleotides line up with TRBD2. After removal of 6 bases from V and 4 bases from J, the junction contained 9 bases not matched to a gene. CDR3 size: 15 residues. The germline V gene has CDR1 MNHEY and CDR2 SMNVEV (reference sequence). The CDR3 spells CASRQAGGLTYEQYF. The CDR3 DNA reads as TGTGCCAGCAGGCAAGCGGGGGGGCTTACTTACGAGCAGTACTTC.

The rearrangement links TRBV7-2 to TRBJ2-3, with D tentatively TRBD2 (5 bases). Looked up from germline, CDR1 is SGHTA and CDR2 is FQGNSA. The V and J ends lost 1 base and 4 bases respectively, with 9 bases between them. CDR3 length: 14 residues. The CDR3 coding sequence is TGTGCCAGCAGCTTAGTGGGAGACTCAGATACGCAGTATTTT. This codes for CASSLVGDSDTQYF.

This clone was seen only once. The genes are TRBV4-1 and TRBJ1-2; D unresolved. Germline V gives CDR1 MGHRA, CDR2 YSYEKL. The CDR3 is 14 amino acids. V lost 0 bases, J lost 7 bases, and 12 bases lay in between. The CDR3 is CASSQDRTLGGYTF. The CDR3 bases are TGCGCCAGCAGCCAAGATAGGACTCTCGGTGGCTACACCTTC.

This chain connects TRBV7-2 to TRBJ1-1, with 9 bases lining up with TRBD1. J gave up 10 bases and V 2 bases, and 8 bases lay outside the gene matches. The CDR3 contains 14 residues. Germline values: CDR1 SGHTA, CDR2 FQGNSA. Here the CDR3 DNA reads TGTGCCAGCAGCTTAAGTGCGGACAGGGGAGTAGCTTTCTTT. It codes for CASSLSADRGVAFF.

This clone was detected a few times. The chain has TRBV11-3 and TRBJ2-1, with 10 bases matching TRBD2. This CDR3 has 17 residues. Germline V gene data show CDR1 as SGHNT and CDR2 as YENEEA. The junction had 11 bases not matched to a gene; V was cut back by 3 bases and J by 6 bases. CDR3 loop: CASSFPSGSFGSNEQFF. The CDR3 DNA reads as TGTGCCAGCAGCTTCCCTAGCGGGAGCTTCGGGTCCAATGAGCAGTTCTTC.

This sequence joins TRBV25-1 and TRBJ1-2; 7 bases map to TRBD1. The CDR3 has 14 residues. Germline V CDR1 and CDR2: MGHDK, SYGVNS. J lost 4 bases, V lost 4 bases, and 6 bases had no gene match. The CDR3 coding sequence is TGTGCCAGCAGTGTCACAGGGGTCGGCTATGGCTACACCTTC. It translates to CASSVTGVGYGYTF.

This clone was detected only a few times. V is TRBV4-3 and J is TRBJ1-1; no reliable D call. The V and J ends lost 0 bases and 6 bases respectively, with 11 bases between them. Looked up from germline, CDR1 is LGHNA and CDR2 is YSLEER. This CDR3 is 14 amino acids long. The CDR3 sequence: CASSQDSSFPEAFF. CDR3 nucleotides: TGCGCCAGCAGCCAAGATTCGTCGTTCCCTGAAGCTTTCTTT.

A few counts support this clone. The chain recombines TRBV6-5 with TRBJ1-1, with no clear D. Per germline, CDR1 MNHEY and CDR2 SVGAGI. CDR3 length: 16 residues. Trimming removed 2 bases at V and 0 bases at J, with 13 bases between. The CDR3 is CASSYTVGEMNTEAFF. The CDR3 DNA sequence: TGTGCCAGCAGTTACACGGTCGGGGAGATGAACACTGAAGCTTTCTTT.

The chain uses TRBV6-5 and TRBJ1-2, with unresolved D. Trimming cost V 6 bases and J 4 bases, with 9 bases left between them. This CDR3 is 12 amino acids long. Germline V lookup: CDR1 MNHEY, CDR2 SVGAGI. The CDR3 protein is CASSNSLYGYTF. CDR3 coding DNA: TGTGCCAGCAGCAACTCCCTCTATGGCTACACCTTC.

The chain has TRBV29-1 and TRBJ2-1; D may be TRBD2 (7 bases). V was pared by 2 bases and J by 8 bases, with 10 bases between. The CDR3 length is 12 residues. CDR1 is SQVTM, CDR2 ANQGSEA, per germline. This CDR3 reads CSVEPGGDEQFF. CDR3 in DNA: TGCAGCGTTGAACCGGGGGGCGATGAGCAGTTCTTC.

This clone was counted a single time. The CDR3 DNA sequence: TGTGCCAGCAGAACGGGAGTCGTCCAAGAGACCCAGTACTTC. Translated, it gives CASRTGVVQETQYF. This sequence joins TRBV5-6 and TRBJ2-5; D possibly corresponds to TRBD2 (6 bases). This CDR3 is built from 14 residues. Germline V gene data show CDR1 as SGHDT and CDR2 as YYEEEE. Trimming cost V 5 bases and J 1 base, with 12 bases left between them.

The chain joins TRBV18 to TRBJ2-7, with 7 bases that match TRBD1. With 3 bases clipped from V and 0 bases from J, the junction kept 11 bases outside the gene matches. CDR3 size: 17 residues. Per the germline V gene, CDR1 is KGHSH and CDR2 is LQKENI. CDR3 protein: CASSPREQGLSSYEQYF. CDR3 in DNA: TGTGCCAGCTCACCCCGCGAACAGGGGCTAAGCTCCTACGAGCAGTACTTC.

Details on this clone: The sample holds other DNA sequences that translate to the same CDR3. This chain uses TRBV6-1 with TRBJ1-2, with D perhaps TRBD1 (5 bases). Germline CDR1 reads MNHNS; CDR2 reads SASEGT. CDR3 length: 12 amino acids. V was trimmed by 5 bases and J by 1 base, leaving 5 bases between them. CDR3 in DNA: TGTGCCAGCAGTCAGGGTAACTATGGCTACACCTTC. Protein: CASSQGNYGYTF.

The V and J genes are TRBV13 and TRBJ2-1, with D tentatively TRBD2 (5 bases). The ends were cut back, 5 bases at V and 0 bases at J, with 11 bases in the middle. Per germline, CDR1 PRHDT and CDR2 FYEKMQ (reference sequence). The CDR3 sequence is 15 residues long. As DNA, the CDR3 is TGTGCCAGCAGCCTGCGGGCCCGCTCCTACAATGAGCAGTTCTTC. Amino acids: CASSLRARSYNEQFF.

The genes are TRBV9 and TRBJ2-1; 10 bases fit TRBD2. Germline V gene sequence: CDR1 SGDLS, CDR2 YYNGEE. V was pared by 3 bases and J by 8 bases, with 5 bases of the junction left unmatched. There are 14 residues in the CDR3. DNA for the CDR3: TGTGCCAGCAGCGCAGAGCGGGGGGGCCATGAGCAGTTCTTC. Its protein product is CASSAERGGHEQFF. Based on the CDR3 plus reference TRBV9 and TRBJ2-1, the full variable domain is DSGVTQTPKHLITATGQRVTLRCSPRSGDLSVYWYQQSLDQGLQFLIQYYNGEERAKGNILERFSAQQFPDLHSELNLSSLELGDSALYFCASSAERGGHEQFFGPGTRLTVL.

This chain joins TRBV5-1 and TRBJ2-3; TRBD1 aligns across 10 bases. The CDR3 totals 14 residues. Germline V gene sequence: CDR1 SGHRS, CDR2 YFSETQ. With V trimmed by 7 bases and J by 3 bases, 5 bases remained unmatched. As DNA, the CDR3 is TGCGCCAGCCTTTTGGGACAGGGGACAGATACGCAGTATTTT. It specifies CASLLGQGTDTQYF.

The genes are TRBV4-1 and TRBJ1-2; tentative D call: TRBD1 (6 bases). The CDR3 is made up of 14 amino acids. Germline V gene lookup returns CDR1 MGHRA and CDR2 YSYEKL. V dropped 1 base and J dropped 4 bases, with 10 bases sitting between them. CDR3 region: CASSQVQGIYGYTF. CDR3 in DNA: TGCGCCAGCAGCCAAGTCCAGGGGATCTATGGCTACACCTTC.

This clone appeared once. The chain has TRBV13 and TRBJ2-3; no clear D gene. V was cut by 0 bases and J by 6 bases, with 16 bases left in between. Germline V gene lookup returns CDR1 PRHDT and CDR2 FYEKMQ (reference sequence). The length of the CDR3 is 16 residues. CDR3 sequence reads: CASSLGSGVPADTQYF. The CDR3 DNA reads TGTGCCAGCAGCTTAGGCTCAGGCGTCCCGGCGGATACGCAGTATTTT.

This chain links TRBV5-6 with TRBJ2-5; 16 bases are a match to TRBD2. With 4 bases clipped from V and 6 bases from J, the junction kept 6 bases outside the gene matches. The CDR3 has 16 amino acids. The V gene's germline CDR1 is SGHDT and CDR2 YYEEEE. The CDR3 bases are TGTGCCAGCAGCCTTCTGGGACTAGCGGGAGGGAAGACCCAGTACTTC. It yields the protein CASSLLGLAGGKTQYF. Full variable domain (missing parts from reference TRBV5-6 and TRBJ2-5): DAGVTQSPTHLIKTRGQQVTLRCSPKSGHDTVSWYQQALGQGPQFIFQYYEEEERQRGNFPDRFSGHQFPNYSSELNVNALLLGDSALYLCASSLLGLAGGKTQYFGPGTRLLVL.

This clone was found a few times. The genes are TRBV7-2 and TRBJ2-3, with a tentative D call TRBD2 (6 bases). Trimming took off 5 bases at V and 6 bases at J, with 18 bases between the two ends. The CDR3 covers 15 residues. Germline values: CDR1 SGHTA, CDR2 FQGNSA. The CDR3 sequence is CASSLLGRGEDTQYF. The CDR3 nucleotides read TGTGCCAGCAGCCTTCTAGGTCGCGGGGAGGATACGCAGTATTTT.

The CDR3 region has the DNA TGCGCCAGCAGCGGAGCCCCAGGGACTTCTACTGAAGCTTTCTTT. It codes for CASSGAPGTSTEAFF. This chain links TRBV5-1 with TRBJ1-1; weak D call: TRBD1 (5 bases). V was pared by 4 bases and J by 5 bases, with 18 bases between. The CDR3 runs 15 residues. CDR1 is SGHRS and CDR2 is YFSETQ in the germline V gene.

The chain recombines TRBV5-6 with TRBJ1-2; tentatively, D is TRBD1 (6 bases). Trimming shortened V by 1 base and J by 0 bases, and 13 bases separated the two germline ends. CDR1 is SGHDT and CDR2 is YYEEEE in the germline V gene. This CDR3 contains 16 residues. CDR3 amino acids: CASSLRQGSANYGYTF. The CDR3 DNA reads as TGTGCCAGCAGCTTGCGGCAGGGGAGCGCTAACTATGGCTACACCTTC.

This clone was recorded once. The chain combines TRBV7-3 with TRBJ2-6; possible D gene TRBD2, 6 bases. CDR1 is SGHTA, CDR2 FQGTGA, per germline. V lost 5 bases, J lost 4 bases, and 15 bases lay in between. The CDR3 sequence is 16 residues long. The CDR3 nucleotides are TGTGCCAGCAGCCGAGGAGGGATGGGGGGGGCCAACGTCCTGACTTTC. Translation gives CASSRGGMGGANVLTF.

The genes are TRBV18 and TRBJ1-2, with D perhaps matching TRBD1 (5 bases). Trimming took 3 bases from V and 7 from J, leaving 6 bases between them. The germline CDR1 and CDR2 sequences are KGHSH and LQKENI. The CDR3 consists of 11 residues. The CDR3 nucleotides read TGTGCCAGCTCACCGGGGGGTGGCTACACCTTC. Its translation is CASSPGGGYTF.